The rows below give T cell receptor beta chains drawn from one sample of a study of T cells in tuberculosis. The table came from immunoSEQ multiplex PCR; TCRdb's copy has only in-frame clones and leaves some out. The sample holds roughly 34,000 clones, 80% to 95% seen once. The sample consisted of PBMCs, taken at tuberculosis diagnosis. Receptor source: an adult with tuberculosis. Each CDR3 is given with its conserved first and last residue.

v_gene	CDR3aa
TRBV7-9	CASSSSSSYEQYF
TRBV2	CASGSGLNTDTQYF
TRBV6-4	CASSEGRDNSPLHF
TRBV4-1	CASSQDRGSETQYF
TRBV11-3	CASSSTGTTAYNEQFF
TRBV7-2	CASSYRVGADQPQHF
TRBV5-1	CASSLNPNSGANVLTF
TRBV6-6	CASSYFGQGWSGELFF
TRBV19	CASSMIAGGKGDEQFF
TRBV7-8	CASTQLAKMTYEQYF
TRBV5-1	CASSFQGTDEQFF
TRBV29-1	CSVELAGNTDTQYF
TRBV11-2	CASSPGQGVSPSYEQYF
TRBV6-6	CASSYSSHGDNYGYTF
TRBV11-2	CASSSDPEVDTEAFF
TRBV2	CASKRTGGESPLYF
TRBV19	CASSTSSNPAGGYTF
TRBV6-5	CASSYSTGPQVYEQYF
TRBV14	CASSQVSGPTYEQYF
TRBV29-1	CGPGQLCSGANVLTF
TRBV7-2	CASSWAVTGAAQPQHF
TRBV5-1	CASSLILAGTYEQYF
TRBV7-9	CASSLGGWESFRSGNTIYF
TRBV19	CASSPPRGYSNQPQHF
TRBV28	CASSLTGGSLEQYF
TRBV5-4	CASSPAPLAGGIYEQYF
TRBV6-5	CATSGGGRSTDTQYF
TRBV6-4	CASSDSGGRTTGELFF
TRBV6-6	CASNPQGSDTQYF